Listed here are 29 T cell receptor beta chains from one sample, sequenced in a study of long-term antiretroviral therapy in people with HIV. An immunoSEQ assay, version v3.0, was performed at survey level. Sequencing was performed with immunoSEQ multiplex PCR; in TCRdb, only in-frame clones are kept and a portion is missing. The sample has just under 30,000 clones, less than 90% seen once; the top ten hold roughly 7%. Sample: unsorted PBMCs, taken around 5 years before starting antiretroviral therapy. Receptors were obtained from a man aged 50 to 59 with HIV.

This chain links TRBV19 with TRBJ2-1; D gene unclear. Germline-derived CDR1 and CDR2 are LNHDA and SQIVND (reference sequence). V was clipped by 4 bases and J by 2 bases, with 12 bases between them. The CDR3 spans 15 residues. In DNA, the CDR3 is TGTGCCAGTAGTAAATGGGGTCGGACCTACAATGAGCAGTTCTTC. This encodes CASSKWGRTYNEQFF. Based on the CDR3 plus reference TRBV19 and TRBJ2-1, the full variable domain is DGGITQSPKYLFRKEGQNVTLSCEQNLNHDAMYWYRQDPGQGLRLIYYSQIVNDFQKGDIAEGYSVSREKKESFPLTVTSAQKNPTAFYLCASSKWGRTYNEQFFGPGTRLTVL.

The J gene is TRBJ2-1, the V gene TRBV5-4; TRBD2 matches 11 bases. CDR3 length: 17 residues. The V and J ends lost 2 bases and 7 bases, in that order; junction bases with no gene match: 11. From germline, CDR1 is SGHNT and CDR2 YYREEE (reference sequence). The CDR3 is CASSFYRGTSGRNEQFF. The CDR3 nucleotides read TGTGCCAGCAGCTTTTACCGTGGGACTAGCGGACGGAATGAGCAGTTCTTC.

This chain connects TRBV11-1 to TRBJ2-6; perhaps TRBD2 as D (5 bases). V was shortened by 2 bases and J by 0 bases, with 8 bases between the two germline ends. This CDR3 is built from 16 residues. CDR1 is SGHAT, CDR2 FQDESV, per germline (reference sequence). This CDR3 reads CASSLRRGSGANVLTF. DNA of the CDR3: TGTGCCAGCAGCTTAAGACGGGGCTCTGGGGCCAACGTCCTGACTTTC.

The chain couples TRBV7-3 to TRBJ2-3; D remains unclear. Looked up from germline, CDR1 is SGHTA and CDR2 is FQGTGA. The CDR3 sequence is 13 residues long. V gave up 3 bases and J gave up 1 base, with 5 bases separating them. The CDR3, as DNA: TGTGCCAGCAGCTTCCTTGGCACAGATACGCAGTATTTT. Encoded protein: CASSFLGTDTQYF.

This sequence joins TRBV18 and TRBJ2-5; unclear D gene. The germline CDR1 and CDR2 sequences are KGHSH and LQKENI. V lost 4 bases and J lost 1, with 7 bases in between. CDR3 length: 13 residues. The CDR3 loop reads CASSLAPQETQYF. The CDR3 bases are TGTGCCAGCTCACTTGCGCCCCAAGAGACCCAGTACTTC. Full variable domain (missing parts from reference TRBV18 and TRBJ2-5): NAGVMQNPRHLVRRRGQEARLRCSPMKGHSHVYWYRQLPEEGLKFMVYLQKENIIDESGMPKERFSAEFPKEGPSILRIQQVVRGDSAAYFCASSLAPQETQYFGPGTRLLVL.

This clone was observed a single time. This chain joins TRBV7-2 and TRBJ2-1; the D gene is possibly TRBD1 (6 bases). CDR3 length: 14 residues. V was shortened by 5 bases and J by 6 bases, with 14 bases between the two germline ends. Germline assignment: CDR1 SGHTA and CDR2 FQGNSA. In DNA, the CDR3 is TGTGCCAGCAGCCAGGGGTCCAGGGGCAATGAGCAGTTCTTC. Translating gives CASSQGSRGNEQFF. The whole variable domain, remainder taken from reference TRBV7-2 and TRBJ2-1, is GAGVSQSPSNKVTEKGKDVELRCDPISGHTALYWYRQSLGQGLEFLIYFQGNSAPDKSGLPSDRFSAERTGGSVSTLTIQRTQQEDSAVYLCASSQGSRGNEQFFGPGTRLTVL.

The gene calls are TRBV7-6 and TRBJ1-1, with 8 positions matching TRBD1. V dropped 5 bases and J dropped 4; count of bases not matched to a gene: 3. The CDR3 has 13 residues. Germline lookup yields CDR1 SGHVS and CDR2 FNYEAQ. This CDR3 reads CASSPGTGTEAFF. The CDR3 coding sequence is TGTGCCAGCAGCCCTGGGACAGGCACTGAAGCTTTCTTT.

V gene TRBV2 combines with J gene TRBJ2-7; no definite D call. The V end was cut by 2 bases, the J end by 3 bases, with 8 bases between. Per germline, CDR1 SNHLY and CDR2 FYNNEI. The CDR3 has 13 amino acids. The DNA of the CDR3 is TGTGCCAGCAGTGAACCAGGAGACTACGAGCAGTACTTC. This gives the protein CASSEPGDYEQYF.

This CDR3 is CASSRDGNTDTQYF. CDR3 nucleotides: TGTGCCAGCAGCAGGGACGGGAACACAGATACGCAGTATTTT. This chain uses TRBV5-6 with TRBJ2-3; D tentatively reads TRBD1 or TRBD2 (5 bases each). V lost 4 bases and J lost 2, with 11 bases in between. Germline assignment: CDR1 SGHDT and CDR2 YYEEEE. The CDR3 totals 14 residues.

Only one count was recorded for this clone. The J gene is TRBJ2-7, the V gene TRBV5-1, with 9 positions matching TRBD1. This CDR3 has 13 residues. V lost 4 bases, J lost 8 bases, and 7 bases stayed unmatched. Germline CDR1 is SGHRS and CDR2 is YFSETQ. The CDR3 spells CASSPTGQGKQYF. The CDR3, as DNA: TGCGCCAGCAGCCCAACGGGACAGGGAAAGCAGTACTTC.

The J gene is TRBJ2-7, the V gene TRBV5-4; D is perhaps TRBD1 (6 bases). The CDR3 loop spans 14 amino acids. The germline CDR1 and CDR2 sequences are SGHNT and YYREEE (reference sequence). V was clipped by 0 bases and J by 1 base, with 8 bases between them. In DNA form, the CDR3 reads TGTGCCAGCAGCTTGGATCAGGGGTCCTACGAGCAGTACTTC. Encoded protein: CASSLDQGSYEQYF.

The chain employs TRBV4-3 and TRBJ1-2; D not resolved. V gave up 0 bases and J gave up 6 bases, with 14 bases separating them. Germline V lookup: CDR1 LGHNA, CDR2 YSLEER. The CDR3 covers 15 residues. The CDR3 sequence: CASSQDLPGVDGYTF. Written as DNA, the CDR3 is TGCGCCAGCAGCCAAGATCTACCTGGCGTTGATGGCTACACCTTC.

This chain uses TRBV7-2 with TRBJ1-1, with D possibly being TRBD1 (6 bases). The CDR3 has 15 residues. The ends were cut back, 3 bases at V and 0 bases at J, with 11 bases in the middle. From germline, CDR1 is SGHTA and CDR2 FQGNSA. CDR3 bases: TGTGCCAGCAGCTTTTTCGCAGGGGTGAACACTGAAGCTTTCTTT. Translating gives CASSFFAGVNTEAFF.

The chain uses TRBV28 and TRBJ2-2, with D possibly being TRBD2 (5 bases). V lost 10 bases to trimming and J lost 0 bases, with 9 bases between them. Germline values: CDR1 MDHEN, CDR2 SYDVKM. The CDR3 spans 13 residues. CDR3 amino acids: CANARANTGELFF. The CDR3 region has the DNA TGTGCCAACGCGCGGGCGAACACCGGGGAGCTGTTTTTT.

The chain recombines TRBV10-2 with TRBJ2-7, with 9 bases matching TRBD2. V lost 0 bases and J lost 2; bases outside the gene matches: 8. Germline CDR1 WSHSY, CDR2 SAAADI. The CDR3 loop spans 17 amino acids. In DNA, the CDR3 is TGCGCCAGCAGTGAGTCGAAACTAGCGGGTGAAACCTACGAGCAGTACTTC. Translating it yields CASSESKLAGETYEQYF.

V gene TRBV6-5 combines with J gene TRBJ2-7; D gene uncertain. Trimming took off 4 bases at V and 3 bases at J, with 4 bases between the two ends. CDR3 length equals 11 residues. Germline V gene data show CDR1 as MNHEY and CDR2 as SVGAGI. DNA for the CDR3: TGTGCCAGCAGTTCCTTCTACGAGCAGTACTTC. Protein sequence: CASSSFYEQYF.

The chain combines TRBV6-5 with TRBJ1-3; D remains ambiguous. This CDR3 has 15 residues. The germline V gene encodes CDR1 MNHEY and CDR2 SVGAGI. Trimming stripped 0 bases from V and 4 bases from J, with 10 bases between. CDR3 region: CASSYSGISGNTIYF. CDR3 coding DNA: TGTGCCAGCAGTTACTCGGGCATATCCGGAAACACCATATATTTT.

The sample holds a few counts of this clone. The chain recombines TRBV7-9 with TRBJ1-1; 7 bases agree with TRBD1. Germline V gene sequence: CDR1 SEHNR, CDR2 FQNEAQ (reference sequence). CDR3 size: 15 residues. V shed 5 bases and J 5 bases; nucleotides not matched to a gene: 11. The CDR3 DNA is TGTGCCAGCAGCCCCGAGGGCAGGGGGAATACTGAAGCTTTCTTT. Translating gives CASSPEGRGNTEAFF.

The CDR3 is CSVLRTTDTQYF. The CDR3 coding sequence is TGCAGCGTTTTGCGGACAACAGATACGCAGTATTTT. The chain couples TRBV29-1 to TRBJ2-3; a weak D match, TRBD1 (5 bases). V was cut by 5 bases and J by 3 bases, with 9 bases left in between. The CDR3 length is 12 residues. Germline V gives CDR1 SQVTM, CDR2 ANQGSEA.

The rearrangement joins TRBV2 to TRBJ1-5; 7 bases map to TRBD1. Trimming cost V 11 bases and J 6 bases; bases outside gene matches: 16. The germline V gene has CDR1 SNHLY and CDR2 FYNNEI. The CDR3 extends over 15 amino acids. DNA for the CDR3: TGTGCCGGATCCGCCGGGACAGTCAGCGCTCAGCCCCAGCATTTT. Translating gives CAGSAGTVSAQPQHF.

This chain links TRBV7-3 with TRBJ2-1; D not resolved. This CDR3 is 15 amino acids long. Looked up from germline, CDR1 is SGHTA and CDR2 is FQGTGA. The V gene lost 5 bases and the J gene lost 4 bases, with 15 bases spanning the gap. The CDR3 nucleotides are TGTGCCAGCAGCCCAGGTCGGACCCAATACAATGAGCAGTTCTTC. Protein sequence: CASSPGRTQYNEQFF. The variable domain in full, with the rest retrieved from reference TRBV7-3 and TRBJ2-1, is GAGVSQTPSNKVTEKGKYVELRCDPISGHTALYWYRQSLGQGPEFLIYFQGTGAADDSGLPNDRFFAVRPEGSVSTLKIQRTERGDSAVYLCASSPGRTQYNEQFFGPGTRLTVL.

This clone came up once. The chain joins TRBV27 to TRBJ2-5; no clear D gene. The CDR3 extends over 12 amino acids. Germline loops: CDR1 MNHEY, CDR2 SMNVEV (reference sequence). V was cut by 3 bases and J by 5 bases, with 7 bases left in between. CDR3 nucleotides: TGTGCCAGCAGTTTTGATAAGGAGACCCAGTACTTC. This gives the protein CASSFDKETQYF.

The V gene is TRBV19, the J gene TRBJ1-2; 9 nucleotides match TRBD1. V trimming: 3 bases; J trimming: 4 bases; junction bases outside the gene matches: 12. The germline CDR1 and CDR2 sequences are LNHDA and SQIVND (reference sequence). This CDR3 is built from 17 residues. DNA for the CDR3: TGTGCCAGTAGTATCCGGGACAGGGCCATAAAGGCCTATGGCTACACCTTC. This encodes CASSIRDRAIKAYGYTF. Based on the CDR3 plus reference TRBV19 and TRBJ1-2, the full variable domain is DGGITQSPKYLFRKEGQNVTLSCEQNLNHDAMYWYRQDPGQGLRLIYYSQIVNDFQKGDIAEGYSVSREKKESFPLTVTSAQKNPTAFYLCASSIRDRAIKAYGYTFGSGTRLTVV.

This clone appeared once. This sequence joins TRBV7-2 and TRBJ2-1; D unclear. The CDR3 covers 11 residues. Trimming left V 5 bases short and J 2 bases short, with 1 base between. Germline CDR1 SGHTA, CDR2 FQGNSA. As DNA, the CDR3 is TGTGCCAGCAGCCCCTACAATGAGCAGTTCTTC. Amino acid sequence: CASSPYNEQFF.

V and J are TRBV7-3 and TRBJ2-7; D not certain. Germline loops: CDR1 SGHTA, CDR2 FQGTGA. The CDR3 is 14 residues long. V was pared by 5 bases and J by 3 bases, with 14 bases between. The CDR3 is CASSPGSSSYEQYF. The CDR3 DNA reads TGTGCCAGCAGCCCTGGGTCTAGTAGCTACGAGCAGTACTTC.

The genes are TRBV10-3 and TRBJ1-1, with D uncertain. The CDR3 has 13 residues. V lost 3 bases and J lost 7, with 12 bases in between. Germline assignment: CDR1 ENHRY and CDR2 SYGVKD. In DNA, the CDR3 is TGTGCCATCAGTGACGGCACAGCCGATGAAGCTTTCTTT. This encodes CAISDGTADEAFF.

This clone was picked up one time. This chain links TRBV2 with TRBJ1-4; 7 nucleotides line up with TRBD1. This CDR3 has 15 amino acids. V lost 6 bases, J lost 5 bases, and 9 bases stayed unmatched. Germline assignment: CDR1 SNHLY and CDR2 FYNNEI. The CDR3 reads CASRDDRAGNEKLFF. The CDR3 coding sequence is TGTGCCAGCAGGGATGACAGGGCTGGAAATGAAAAACTGTTTTTT.

The chain couples TRBV7-9 to TRBJ2-3, with TRBD2 identical over 12 bases. Germline CDR1 reads SEHNR; CDR2 reads FQNEAQ (reference sequence). The J segment lost 6 bases and the V segment lost 1 base, leaving 2 bases of the junction unmatched. This CDR3 has 15 residues. The CDR3 DNA reads as TGTGCCAGCAGCTTAGTACTAGCGGGGGGCGATACGCAGTATTTT. Amino acid sequence: CASSLVLAGGDTQYF.

The rearrangement uses TRBV29-1 and TRBJ1-2; TRBD1 agrees at 7 bases. The trim removed 0 bases at V and 4 bases at J, leaving 11 bases unmatched. Germline V gene sequence: CDR1 SQVTM, CDR2 ANQGSEA. The CDR3 extends over 16 amino acids. CDR3 in DNA: TGCAGCGTTGAAGAACCGACAGGGCCGGTATCCTATGGCTACACCTTC. Protein product: CSVEEPTGPVSYGYTF.